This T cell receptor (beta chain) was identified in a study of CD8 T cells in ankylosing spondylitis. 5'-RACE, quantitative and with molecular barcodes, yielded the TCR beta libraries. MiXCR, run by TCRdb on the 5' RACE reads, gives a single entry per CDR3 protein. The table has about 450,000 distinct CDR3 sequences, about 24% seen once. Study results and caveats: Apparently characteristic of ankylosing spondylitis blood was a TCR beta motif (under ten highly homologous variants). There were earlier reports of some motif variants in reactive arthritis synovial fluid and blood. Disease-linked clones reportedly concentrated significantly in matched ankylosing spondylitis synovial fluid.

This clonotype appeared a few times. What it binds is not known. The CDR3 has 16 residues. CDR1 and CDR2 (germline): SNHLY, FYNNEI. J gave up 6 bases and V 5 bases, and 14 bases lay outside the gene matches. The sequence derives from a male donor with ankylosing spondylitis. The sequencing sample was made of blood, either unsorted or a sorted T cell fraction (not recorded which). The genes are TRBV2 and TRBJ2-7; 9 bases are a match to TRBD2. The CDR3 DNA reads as TGTGCCAGCAGTACCGGACGTAGCGGGAGACTCCGCGAGCAGTACTTC. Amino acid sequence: CASSTGRSGRLREQYF.